These 6 T cell receptor beta chains came from one sample sequenced in a study of response to subunit inactivated influenza vaccine. TCRdb re-derived calls from the RT-PCR reads in MiXCR, one entry per CDR3 protein. The sample records about 540,000 distinct CDR3 sequences, approximately 22% being singletons. The same data also went into a second study, on T cells expressing NK-cell markers. That source adds: Generation of TCR beta cDNA was performed by 5'RACE template switching incorporating UMIs.

This material consisted of CD4+ T cells sorted from PBMCs, taken roughly 12 days after vaccination. The receptors were gathered from a man aged 50-60 years who received an inactivated influenza vaccine.

With regard to this clonotype: This may come from a read error, since a much larger clone is one base off. The chain uses TRBV7-2 and TRBJ2-7; D unclear. Trimming took 6 bases from V and 0 from J, leaving 3 bases between them. The CDR3 loop spans 11 amino acids. Germline-derived CDR1 and CDR2 are SGHTA and FQGNSA. The CDR3 protein is CASRYSYEQYF. As DNA, the CDR3 is TGTGCCAGCAGGTACTCCTACGAGCAGTACTTC.

The sample holds many counts of this clonotype. This could be a read error, since a much larger clone is one nucleotide away. This chain links TRBV2 with TRBJ2-5; unclear D gene. The CDR3 has 11 residues. Trimming pared 6 bases from V and 5 bases from J, leaving 7 bases between. CDR1 and CDR2 (germline): SNHLY, FYNNEI. CDR3 in DNA: TGTGCCAGCAGGTTGAGGGAGACCCAGTACTTC. Its translation is CASRLRETQYF. Together with reference TRBV2 and TRBJ2-5, the CDR3 gives the full variable domain: EPEVTQTPSHQVTQMGQEVILRCVPISNHLYFYWYRQILGQKVEFLVSFYNNEISEKSEIFDDQFSVERPDGSNFTLKIRSTKLEDSAMYFCASRLRETQYFGPGTRLLVL.

This clonotype was picked up a small number of times. V usage is TRBV3-1 and J usage is TRBJ2-1; the match to TRBD2 covers 8 bases. V trimming: 4 bases; J trimming: 8 bases; junction bases outside the gene matches: 7. Germline values: CDR1 LGHDT, CDR2 YNNKEL (reference sequence). The CDR3 contains 14 residues. The DNA for the CDR3 is TGTGCCAGCAGCCCCGGGACTAGGTCCCATGAGCAGTTCTTC. Translation: CASSPGTRSHEQFF.

This clonotype was counted at least ten times. This sequence joins TRBV7-9 and TRBJ2-3; D perhaps matches TRBD2 (5 bases). CDR3 size: 16 residues. Germline V CDR1 and CDR2: SEHNR, FQNEAQ (reference sequence). Trimming cost V 5 bases and J 2 bases, with 17 bases left between them. CDR3 amino acids: CASSNPGSMDTDTQYF. The CDR3, as DNA: TGTGCCAGCAGCAACCCGGGGAGTATGGACACAGATACGCAGTATTTT. Full variable domain (outside the CDR3, taken from reference TRBV7-9 and TRBJ2-3): DTGVSQNPRHKITKRGQNVTFRCDPISEHNRLYWYRQTLGQGPEFLTYFQNEAQLEKSRLLSDRFSAERPKGSFSTLEIQRTEQGDSAMYLCASSNPGSMDTDTQYFGPGTRLTVL.

This clonotype was counted only a few times. DNA for the CDR3: TGTGCCAGCAGCTTGAACAGGGGGCTTTCACCCCTCCACTTT. Protein: CASSLNRGLSPLHF. This sequence joins TRBV5-5 and TRBJ1-6, with TRBD1 identical over 9 bases. Germline V gene lookup returns CDR1 SGHKS and CDR2 YYEKEE (reference sequence). V shed 1 base and J 9 bases; nucleotides not matched to a gene: 2. The CDR3 runs 14 residues.

This clonotype has a handful of counts. The chain uses TRBV5-1 and TRBJ2-5; D may be TRBD2 (6 bases). The CDR3 is 16 amino acids. V lost 0 bases and J 1 base, leaving 13 bases between the germline ends. Germline V lookup: CDR1 SGHRS, CDR2 YFSETQ. CDR3 nucleotide sequence: TGCGCCAGCAGCTTGGAGACGGGAGTGATCCAAGAGACCCAGTACTTC. Protein sequence: CASSLETGVIQETQYF.